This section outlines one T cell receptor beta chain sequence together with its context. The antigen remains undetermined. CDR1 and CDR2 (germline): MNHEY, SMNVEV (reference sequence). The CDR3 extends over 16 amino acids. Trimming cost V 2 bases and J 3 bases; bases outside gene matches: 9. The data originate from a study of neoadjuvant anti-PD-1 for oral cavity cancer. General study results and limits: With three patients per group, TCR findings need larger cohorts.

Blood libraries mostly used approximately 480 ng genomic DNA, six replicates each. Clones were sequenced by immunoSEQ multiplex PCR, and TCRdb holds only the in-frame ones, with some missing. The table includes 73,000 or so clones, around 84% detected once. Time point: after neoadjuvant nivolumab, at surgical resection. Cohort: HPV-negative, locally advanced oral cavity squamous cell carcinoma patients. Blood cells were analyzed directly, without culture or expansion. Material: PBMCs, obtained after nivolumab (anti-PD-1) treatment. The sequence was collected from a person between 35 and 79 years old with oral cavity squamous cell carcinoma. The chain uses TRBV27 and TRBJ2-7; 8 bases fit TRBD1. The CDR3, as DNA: TGTGCCAGCAGTTTAGCCCGAGGCAGGGGGCACTACGAGCAGTACTTC. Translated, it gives CASSLARGRGHYEQYF.